This T cell receptor beta chain was found in a study of early T cells in non-severe SARS-CoV-2 infection (dated by TCRdb to 2020 to 2023). About the full investigation: TCR sequencing used bulk RNA from unsorted whole blood, so alpha and beta chains could not be paired.

The cysteine opens and the phenylalanine closes a CDR3 of 15 amino acids. This entry keeps only the CDR3 DNA: 45 bases, framed from base 1. The CDR1 and CDR2 encoded by the germline V gene (reference sequence) are SGHAT and FQDESV. V is cut by 1 base and J by 4 bases, and the space between the germline ends is 13 bases. A case-control design nested within a healthcare worker cohort in London, UK, was used, with weekly nasopharyngeal swab PCR tests and blood sampling performed. Healthcare workers were enrolled in the week of the UK lockdown, from 23 to 31 March 2020, and were followed every week for up to roughly 15 weeks. A few counts support this clonotype. Its antigen has not been determined. One base away there is no much larger clone; base qualities are not given. Study-wide conclusions, independent of this receptor: VDJdb matching was skewed toward anti-spike CD8 responses, so virus-specific expansions were likely underestimated and private and CD4 specificities were missed.

Library generation was performed with 5' RACE. The data were produced on a NextSeq 500. The TCR library protocol attached unique molecular identifiers to individual cDNA molecules to correct for sequencing error and PCR bias. Sequencing covered both TCR alpha and beta chains, and within each sample the abundances of alpha and beta sequences were tightly co-correlated. In the source study's methods: Decombinator V4 was used to annotate the V gene, J gene and CDR3 of the TCR sequences. Expanded TCRs were defined as changing significantly between any two time points under a Poisson model with p below 0.0001. TCR abundances were normalised to the total number of TCRs sequenced per sample and expressed as counts per million. TRAV1-2 paired with TRAJ12, TRAJ20 or TRAJ33 defined MAIT TCRs, while TRAV10 paired with TRAJ18 defined iNKT TCRs. A search of VDJdb, accessed on 1 November 2021, was run for TCRs annotated to CMV, EBV and SARS-CoV-2, with TCRs annotated for multiple antigens excluded. TCRdb ran its own pipeline on the public reads, namely fastp trimming at Q25 and MiXCR clone calling, and kept in-frame beta chains. Merged by CDR3 protein, the rows form single entries marked with the most common genes and DNA. The V and J calls and clone size are TCRdb's, not the authors'. For this sample there are 95,000 to 120,000 distinct CDR3 sequences; over 10% appear just once. In total, the top ten clones hold around 3% of the sample.

The V and J segments used are TRBV11-1 and TRBJ1-2; the D gene cannot be resolved reliably. The sequenced material came from whole blood. The clonotype comes from an adult who was a healthcare worker with PCR-confirmed SARS-CoV-2 infection or an uninfected control (not recorded which). CDR3 protein: CASSLDARSFYGYTF. The sequenced DNA: TGTGCCAGCAGCTTAGATGCCCGCTCCTTCTATGGCTACACCTTC.